The sequence of this T cell receptor (beta chain) was determined in a study of shared clonotypes between healthy human individuals. Findings and caveats of the study: Sampling used blood alone; tissue repertoires probably differ. Few donors limited the genetic and exposure-history diversity represented.

Every donor, a Caucasian adult, lived in Nashville, Tennessee. Sequenced by immunoSEQ multiplex PCR; TCRdb stores in-frame clones only, minus some. The sample yields some 690,000 clones, 90% seen once. V was pared by 3 bases and J by 4 bases, with 10 bases of the junction left unmatched. This CDR3 region has 15 residues. Germline assignment: CDR1 SGHKS and CDR2 YYEKEE (reference sequence). Notes on this clone: Its antigen is currently unknown.

Source material: memory CD8+ T cells from PBMCs. Subset defined: CD45RO+ cells pooled with CCR7-negative TemRA cells. The TCR originated in a man between 18 and 35 years old in good health. Some clones in this sample may be carry-over from other donors' samples. V and J are TRBV5-5 and TRBJ2-7; TRBD2 matches 7 bases. CDR3 in DNA: TGTGCCAGCAGCTCTGCGAGACTAGCTACTTACGAGCAGTACTTC. Its protein is CASSSARLATYEQYF.